Shown below are 27 T cell receptor beta chains from a single sample sequenced in a study of blood T cell repertoires in COVID-19. Generated by immunoSEQ multiplex PCR, the TCRdb table keeps only in-frame clones and is missing some. The data hold 200,000 or so clones, with around 89% observed a single time. Material: PBMCs or T cells enriched from blood (not recorded which). The receptors were gathered from a woman aged 25 to 39 who had recovered from COVID-19.

In this sample, this clone turned up once. The chain joins TRBV4-2 to TRBJ2-1; 11 positions agree with TRBD2. The CDR3 length is 16 residues. Losses at the gene ends were 3 bases for V and 8 bases for J; bases not matched to a gene: 9. Germline-derived CDR1 and CDR2 are LGHNA and YNFKEQ. Here the CDR3 reads CASSHLPSGGSDEQFF. The CDR3 DNA reads TGTGCCAGCAGCCATCTTCCTAGCGGGGGGTCGGATGAGCAGTTCTTC.

V gene TRBV24-1 combines with J gene TRBJ2-1; 11 nucleotides align to TRBD2. Germline values: CDR1 KGHDR, CDR2 SFDVKD. This CDR3 has 16 amino acids. Trimming at V came to 5 bases and at J to 6 bases, leaving 8 bases not matched to a gene. This CDR3 reads CATSGSLAGGPNEQFF. CDR3 nucleotides: TGTGCCACCAGTGGCTCCTTAGCGGGGGGGCCCAATGAGCAGTTCTTC.

The chain combines TRBV7-2 with TRBJ2-2, with D possibly TRBD2 on 6 matching bases. Trimming took 2 bases from V and 1 from J, leaving 11 bases between them. The CDR3 covers 16 residues. The germline V gene encodes CDR1 SGHTA and CDR2 FQGNSA. The CDR3 region is CASSLWRGLNTGELFF. The CDR3 nucleotides read TGTGCCAGCAGCTTATGGCGGGGCCTGAACACCGGGGAGCTGTTTTTT.

The rearrangement joins TRBV9 to TRBJ1-2, with D perhaps TRBD1 (6 bases). The CDR3 is made up of 13 amino acids. The V end lost 2 bases, the J end lost 8 bases, and 13 bases lay between the germline ends. Germline CDR1 and CDR2: SGDLS and YYNGEE. As DNA, the CDR3 is TGTGCCAGCAGCGTTTCAGGGGTCATGGGCTACACCTTC. Translating it yields CASSVSGVMGYTF.

This clone has only a few counts. The chain employs TRBV4-3 and TRBJ1-1; D gene unclear. The CDR3 totals 13 residues. Trimming took off 0 bases at V and 6 bases at J, with 8 bases between the two ends. CDR1 and CDR2 (germline): LGHNA, YSLEER. As DNA, the CDR3 is TGCGCCAGCAGCCAAGATCAGGCGTCTGAAGCTTTCTTT. Translated, it gives CASSQDQASEAFF.

In this sample, this clone turned up once. The chain carries TRBV5-1 and TRBJ2-1; 10 positions agree with TRBD1. The CDR3 covers 17 residues. Trimming cost V 2 bases and J 4 bases; bases outside gene matches: 9. Looked up from germline, CDR1 is SGHRS and CDR2 is YFSETQ. The DNA of the CDR3 is TGCGCCAGCAGCTTCTCGCCCGGGACAGGGGTTTACAATGAGCAGTTCTTC. Protein sequence: CASSFSPGTGVYNEQFF.

This chain connects TRBV6-1 to TRBJ1-1; tentative D call: TRBD1 (5 bases). The CDR3 runs 12 residues. V lost 3 bases to trimming and J lost 10 bases, with 12 bases between them. Germline-derived CDR1 and CDR2 are MNHNS and SASEGT. The CDR3 DNA follows: TGTGCCAGCAGTGAGTACAGGCAGGTAGCTTTCTTT. Translation gives CASSEYRQVAFF.

The chain couples TRBV5-1 to TRBJ2-3; 9 bases map to TRBD2. Trimming cost V 2 bases and J 1 base; bases outside gene matches: 5. This CDR3 has 16 amino acids. The germline gives CDR1 SGHRS, CDR2 YFSETQ. The CDR3 spells CASSFRERGGTDTQYF. Written as DNA, the CDR3 is TGCGCCAGCAGCTTTAGGGAGCGGGGGGGCACAGATACGCAGTATTTT. Filled out from reference TRBV5-1 and TRBJ2-3, the complete variable domain reads KAGVTQTPRYLIKTRGQQVTLSCSPISGHRSVSWYQQTPGQGLQFLFEYFSETQRNKGNFPGRFSGRQFSNSRSEMNVSTLELGDSALYLCASSFRERGGTDTQYFGPGTRLTVL.

On this clone: The sample contains more than one DNA sequence encoding this CDR3. J is TRBJ2-6 and V is TRBV3-1 (or the pseudogene TRBV3-2); D call uncertain. V lost 0 bases, J lost 0 bases, and 3 bases lay in between. Germline loops: CDR1 LGHDT, CDR2 YNNKEL (reference sequence). CDR3 length: 15 amino acids. The CDR3 reads CASSQDSSGANVLTF. The CDR3 DNA sequence: TGTGCCAGCAGCCAAGACTCCTCTGGGGCCAACGTCCTGACTTTC.

The V call is TRBV4-2, the J call TRBJ2-2; TRBD2 is a possible D gene (5 bases). This CDR3 region has 13 residues. Germline V CDR1 and CDR2: LGHNA, YNFKEQ. Trimming removed 0 bases from V and 13 bases from J, with 12 bases in between. CDR3 nucleotides: TGTGCCAGCAGCCAAGATAGATCGGGAAGGCTGTTTTTT. Protein product: CASSQDRSGRLFF.

The chain joins TRBV5-1 to TRBJ2-5; 8 positions match TRBD1. Trimming cost V 4 bases and J 5 bases; bases outside gene matches: 7. Germline lookup yields CDR1 SGHRS and CDR2 YFSETQ. CDR3 length equals 14 residues. Here the CDR3 reads CASSLGTGLETQYF. CDR3 sequence (DNA): TGCGCCAGCAGCCTCGGGACAGGATTGGAGACCCAGTACTTC.

The table lists this clone with a count of one. The V and J genes are TRBV9 and TRBJ2-2; D gene unclear. With 0 bases removed from V and 7 bases from J, the gap between germline ends came to 13 bases. Germline-derived CDR1 and CDR2 are SGDLS and YYNGEE. CDR3 length: 15 residues. CDR3 sequence: CASSVGVETGGELFF. CDR3 nucleotide sequence: TGTGCCAGCAGCGTAGGAGTAGAGACGGGCGGGGAGCTGTTTTTT. The entire variable domain, with the rest obtained from reference TRBV9 and TRBJ2-2, is as follows: DSGVTQTPKHLITATGQRVTLRCSPRSGDLSVYWYQQSLDQGLQFLIQYYNGEERAKGNILERFSAQQFPDLHSELNLSSLELGDSALYFCASSVGVETGGELFFGEGSRLTVL.

The chain employs TRBV7-8 and TRBJ1-5, with D unresolved. This CDR3 is 16 amino acids long. Germline values: CDR1 SGHVS, CDR2 FQNEAQ. The ends were cut back, 4 bases at V and 0 bases at J, with 13 bases in the middle. DNA of the CDR3: TGTGCCAGCAGCTCAGATGGGGAGTATAGCAATCAGCCCCAGCATTTT. Amino acids: CASSSDGEYSNQPQHF.

The chain employs TRBV3-1 (or the pseudogene TRBV3-2) and TRBJ2-3; no clear D gene. Deletions cut 4 bases from V and 2 bases from J, with 10 bases between. Germline values: CDR1 LGHDT, CDR2 YNNKEL (reference sequence). The CDR3 runs 14 residues. CDR3 region: CASSRQPTTDTQYF. CDR3 DNA sequence: TGTGCCAGCAGCCGACAACCTACCACAGATACGCAGTATTTT.

The gene calls are TRBV29-1 and TRBJ2-2; possible D gene TRBD2, 7 bases. The CDR3 covers 14 residues. Trimming removed 4 bases at V and 4 bases at J, with 13 bases between. From germline, CDR1 is SQVTM and CDR2 ANQGSEA. The CDR3 coding sequence is TGCAGCGTTGCCGGGGGGCCTGCCACCGGGGAGCTGTTTTTT. This codes for CSVAGGPATGELFF.

The J gene is TRBJ1-2, the V gene TRBV9; D unresolved. The CDR3 has 17 amino acids. V gave up 0 bases and J gave up 2 bases, with 17 bases separating them. Per the germline V gene, CDR1 is SGDLS and CDR2 is YYNGEE. The CDR3, as DNA: TGTGCCAGCAGCGTAGATTTTATAAGCGCTACCAACTATGGCTACACCTTC. As protein: CASSVDFISATNYGYTF.

The chain recombines TRBV7-9 with TRBJ1-2; the match to TRBD1 covers 11 bases. The CDR3 has 16 amino acids. CDR1 is SEHNR and CDR2 is FQNEAQ in the germline V gene (reference sequence). Unmatched junction bases numbered 9, after V lost 5 bases and J lost 4 bases. The CDR3 DNA follows: TGTGCCAGCAGCCTCCTCGGACAGGGGGCCGGCTATGGCTACACCTTC. Its translation: CASSLLGQGAGYGYTF.

V usage is TRBV5-1 and J usage is TRBJ2-2, with TRBD2 matching 10 bases. Germline CDR1 and CDR2: SGHRS and YFSETQ. The CDR3 is made up of 15 amino acids. J gave up 6 bases and V 2 bases, and 4 bases lay outside the gene matches. The CDR3: CASSLAGGPPGELFF. As DNA, the CDR3 is TGCGCCAGCAGCTTAGCGGGGGGGCCCCCCGGGGAGCTGTTTTTT.

The chain recombines TRBV19 with TRBJ1-2; 8 bases align to TRBD1. The germline gives CDR1 LNHDA, CDR2 SQIVND (reference sequence). V lost 6 bases to trimming and J lost 3 bases; unmatched junction nucleotides: 9. The CDR3 has 15 amino acids. The CDR3 nucleotides are TGTGCCAGTAGCCCTGGGACAGGCGTTTACTATGGCTACACCTTC. Residues: CASSPGTGVYYGYTF.

This clone appeared a single time. The chain combines TRBV5-5 with TRBJ2-1; 7 bases match TRBD1. Germline V gene data show CDR1 as SGHKS and CDR2 as YYEKEE (reference sequence). V lost 4 bases, J lost 8 bases, and 6 bases stayed unmatched. CDR3 length: 13 amino acids. CDR3 in DNA: TGTGCCAGCAGCCTAGGGACAGACGATGAGCAGTTCTTC. As protein: CASSLGTDDEQFF.

This rearrangement joins TRBV6-5 to TRBJ1-1, with unresolved D. This CDR3 has 12 residues. Germline CDR1 reads MNHEY; CDR2 reads SVGAGI. Deletions cut 6 bases from V and 3 bases from J, with 8 bases between. The CDR3 coding sequence is TGTGCCAGCAGCTCCCGGGACACTGAAGCTTTCTTT. The encoded protein is CASSSRDTEAFF.

The V gene is TRBV11-3, the J gene TRBJ1-1, with 9 bases that match TRBD1. CDR1 is SGHNT and CDR2 is YENEEA in the germline V gene. The J segment lost 3 bases and the V segment lost 0 bases, leaving 2 bases of the junction unmatched. The CDR3 covers 15 residues. DNA of the CDR3: TGTGCCAGCAGCTTAGAAGGGACAGGGTACACTGAAGCTTTCTTT. It translates to CASSLEGTGYTEAFF.

The chain has TRBV27 and TRBJ1-2; D is unclear. V shed 7 bases and J shed 3 bases, with 12 bases lying between them. The CDR3 consists of 13 residues. The germline V gene encodes CDR1 MNHEY and CDR2 SMNVEV (reference sequence). CDR3 in amino acids: CASTPGRYYGYTF. The CDR3 DNA sequence: TGTGCCAGCACTCCGGGGAGATACTATGGCTACACCTTC.

The chain employs TRBV6-5 and TRBJ1-1, with 7 bases identical to TRBD1. With 8 bases clipped from V and 5 bases from J, the junction kept 14 bases outside the gene matches. Germline V gene data show CDR1 as MNHEY and CDR2 as SVGAGI. CDR3 size: 15 residues. The CDR3 nucleotides read TGTGCCAGCTGCTTTTCGGGACAGACGGGGACTGAAGCTTTCTTT. It specifies CASCFSGQTGTEAFF.

This chain joins TRBV25-1 and TRBJ1-1, with a weak D call TRBD1 (6 bases). Trimming removed 4 bases at V and 5 bases at J, with 20 bases between. CDR3 size: 16 residues. Germline V gene lookup returns CDR1 MGHDK and CDR2 SYGVNS. CDR3 sequence reads: CASSGGHGQTVTEAFF. CDR3 sequence (DNA): TGTGCCAGCAGTGGGGGTCACGGACAGACGGTAACTGAAGCTTTCTTT.

The count of this clone is one. The chain has TRBV6-5 and TRBJ1-2; TRBD1 aligns across 8 bases. Germline V gives CDR1 MNHEY, CDR2 SVGAGI. The trim removed 7 bases at V and 4 bases at J, leaving 2 bases unmatched. CDR3 length equals 12 residues. The CDR3 reads CASTGTGYGYTF. In DNA form, the CDR3 reads TGTGCCAGCACGGGGACAGGCTATGGCTACACCTTC.

V usage is TRBV5-1 and J usage is TRBJ2-7; 11 bases are a match to TRBD1. V shed 3 bases, J shed 4 bases, and the junction held 9 bases outside the gene matches. The CDR3 consists of 16 residues. CDR1 and CDR2 from the germline V gene are SGHRS and YFSETQ. In nucleotides, the CDR3 is TGCGCCAGCAGCTGGACCACCGGGACAGGGGGGTACGAGCAGTACTTC. Its protein is CASSWTTGTGGYEQYF.